The rows below give T cell receptor beta chains drawn from one sample of a study of blood T cell repertoires in COVID-19. The method was immunoSEQ multiplex PCR; TCRdb's version includes in-frame clones alone and lacks a portion of them. This table has 150,000 or so clones, approximately 88% appearing once. Sequencing was performed on PBMCs or T cells enriched from blood (not recorded which). These receptors came from a woman aged 60-70 years who had recovered from COVID-19. Both conserved end residues are part of each CDR3. Fields, in order: J gene, clone size, V gene, D gene, CDR3 DNA, CDR3 protein. A D gene is named only where the DNA matches it firmly. Clone size is given for some rows only: seen once, a few or many times, or a class if the clone is expanded.

TRBJ1-1 . TRBV5-8 . TGTGCCAGCAGCTTGCGGACACTGAACACTGAAGCTTTCTTT CASSLRTLNTEAFF
TRBJ2-7 . TRBV7-8 TRBD2 TGTGCCAGCAGCTCACGACTAGCGGGGCCTTCCTACGAGCAGTACTTC CASSSRLAGPSYEQYF
TRBJ1-1 . TRBV5-1 . TGCGCCAGCAGAGGACAAGGTCAGGGATACACTGAAGCTTTCTTT CASRGQGQGYTEAFF
TRBJ1-5 few TRBV6-5 TRBD1 TGTGCCAGCAGCCCCGGACAGGGGGCTTGGCAGCCCCAGCATTTT CASSPGQGAWQPQHF
TRBJ2-2 . TRBV24-1 . TGTGCCACCAGTGACCGAGGTTATGGGAACACCGGGGAGCTGTTTTTT CATSDRGYGNTGELFF
TRBJ1-5 . TRBV19 . TGTGCCAGTAGTAGTCTCAGCGGATATAGCAATCAGCCCCAGCATTTT CASSSLSGYSNQPQHF
TRBJ1-5 . TRBV6-1 TRBD1 TGTGCCAGCAGTGAACAACCCCTGACCTGGACAGGGGCACATCAGCCCCAGCATTTT CASSEQPLTWTGAHQPQHF
TRBJ2-7 . TRBV5-5 . TGTGCCAGCAGCTTAGACCCCCAGGCATTCTACGAGCAGTACTTC CASSLDPQAFYEQYF
TRBJ1-1 . TRBV28 TRBD1 TGTGCCAGCAGGGGACCAGGGGGCGCCGAGACTGAAGCTTTCTTT CASRGPGGAETEAFF
TRBJ1-4 few TRBV10-3 . TGTGCCATCAGTGAGTCAACGAGTCGGGATGAAAAACTGTTTTTT CAISESTSRDEKLFF
TRBJ2-1 . TRBV7-9 TRBD2 TGTGCCAGCAGCCCGACTAGCGGGGGGGCCTATGAGCAGTTCTTC CASSPTSGGAYEQFF
TRBJ1-3 few TRBV29-1 TRBD1 TGCAGCGTGGGACAGGGACACGGAAACACCATATATTTT CSVGQGHGNTIYF
TRBJ1-6 . TRBV27 . TGTGCCAGCAGTTTGCGGCAGGGCAATTCACCCCTCCACTTT CASSLRQGNSPLHF
TRBJ1-2 . TRBV5-1 . TGCGCCAGCAGCTTGGGTCCAGGTGGCTACACCTTC CASSLGPGGYTF
TRBJ1-2 few TRBV5-1 . TGCGCCAGCAGCTTGGGGTACAGGGCTAACTATGGCTACACCTTC CASSLGYRANYGYTF
TRBJ1-5 . TRBV28 . TGTGCCAGCAGGGGAGGAGGGCAGCCCCAGCATTTT CASRGGGQPQHF
TRBJ2-3 . TRBV5-1 . TGCGCCAGCAGCTTTGTAGGGGGGGAGGCAGATACGCAGTATTTT CASSFVGGEADTQYF
TRBJ1-1 . TRBV7-9 TRBD1 TGTGCCAGTTCGATAGGACAGGGTGACACTGAAGCTTTCTTT CASSIGQGDTEAFF
TRBJ1-6 . TRBV2 TRBD1 TGTGCCAGCAGTGAAGTAGGGACAGGGAATTCACCCCTCCACTTT CASSEVGTGNSPLHF
TRBJ1-5 . TRBV6-5 TRBD1 TGTGCCAGCATCCACAGGGGGAGCAATCAGCCCCAGCATTTT CASIHRGSNQPQHF
TRBJ2-3 few TRBV5-4 TRBD2 TGTGCCAGCAGCCCGACTAGCGGGAGTGATACGCAGTATTTT CASSPTSGSDTQYF
TRBJ2-1 . TRBV27 . TGTGCCAGCAGTTTGCTGGAGAGGTCCAATGAGCAGTTCTTC CASSLLERSNEQFF
TRBJ2-3 . TRBV5-4 TRBD2 TGTGCCAGCAGCTTCAATCTAGCGGGAGTTGGAGATACGCAGTATTTT CASSFNLAGVGDTQYF
TRBJ1-5 . TRBV28 TRBD1 TGTGCCAGCAGCGTCGGACAGGTCCGTTTTCAGCCCCAGCATTTT CASSVGQVRFQPQHF
TRBJ1-3 once TRBV2 . TGTGCCAGCAGTGAAGCCCTCGCCGAGGGAACTGGAAACACCATATATTTT CASSEALAEGTGNTIYF
TRBJ2-5 . TRBV7-9 . TGTGCCAGCAGCTTACCTTTCGGAGGAGAGACCCAGTACTTC CASSLPFGGETQYF
TRBJ2-7 . TRBV20-1 TRBD1 TGCAGTGCTAGTTATACAGGGGATTCCTACGAGCAGTACTTC CSASYTGDSYEQYF
TRBJ1-5 . TRBV27 TRBD1 TGTGCCAGCAGCCGAGAGGGGGCGAGCAATCAGCCCCAGCATTTT CASSREGASNQPQHF
TRBJ1-5 . TRBV30 TRBD1 TGTGCCTGGAGTGTAAAGCTCGGGACAGGGGGATTACAGCCCCAGCATTTT CAWSVKLGTGGLQPQHF
TRBJ2-1 . TRBV30 TRBD2 TGTGCCTTAGCGGGACTAGCGGGGGGCGGGGGCTCCTACAATGAGCAGTTCTTC CALAGLAGGGGSYNEQFF
TRBJ2-1 . TRBV5-4 TRBD1 TGTGCCAGCAGCTCCCCGGGACAGGGAAACAATGAGCAGTTCTTC CASSSPGQGNNEQFF
TRBJ1-1 . TRBV6-5 . TGTGCCAGCAGTTACACCCCCCCGGGGAACACTGAAGCTTTCTTT CASSYTPPGNTEAFF
TRBJ2-4 . TRBV19 . TGTGCCAGTAGTATGCGCGGGACCCAAAACATTCAGTACTTC CASSMRGTQNIQYF
TRBJ2-1 . TRBV7-2 TRBD2 TGTGCCAGCAGCTTTAGCGGGAGGGGTTTAGGTGAGCAGTTCTTC CASSFSGRGLGEQFF
TRBJ1-3 . TRBV5-1 . TGCGCCAGCAGCTCACTCTTTAACTCTGGAAACACCATATATTTT CASSSLFNSGNTIYF
TRBJ1-3 . TRBV9 . TGTGCCAGCAGCGACCCCCTAGGGGCGGCTGGAAACACCATATATTTT CASSDPLGAAGNTIYF
TRBJ2-7 . TRBV5-1 TRBD2 TGCGCCAGCAGCTCGTTGGGAAGCGGACTAGCGGGGACCTACGAGCAGTACTTC CASSSLGSGLAGTYEQYF
TRBJ2-1 . TRBV10-3 TRBD1 TGTGCCATCAGTGTACAGGGGGCGAGAGAGCAGTTCTTC CAISVQGAREQFF
TRBJ1-2 few TRBV25-1 . TGTGCCAGCAGTGAAGAGGGAGACCTCCTAGATGGCTACACCTTC CASSEEGDLLDGYTF
TRBJ1-4 . TRBV29-1 . TGCAGCGCCCTAGTGCCCCTACGGGGAGAAAAACTGTTTTTT CSALVPLRGEKLFF
TRBJ1-6 . TRBV4-1 . TGCGCCAGCAGCCAAAACCCGGTATGGGCCGATAATTCACCCCTCCACTTT CASSQNPVWADNSPLHF
TRBJ2-2 . TRBV12-3/TRBV12-4 . TGTGCCAGCAGTTTTTATACCGGGGAGCTGTTTTTT CASSFYTGELFF
TRBJ1-1 . TRBV12-3/TRBV12-4 . TGTGCCAGCAGTTTACTGAGGGACACTGAAGCTTTCTTT CASSLLRDTEAFF
TRBJ2-7 . TRBV28 . TGTGCCAGCAGTTTAGTACTAGGTAGCACCTACGAGCAGTACTTC CASSLVLGSTYEQYF
TRBJ1-1 . TRBV5-1 . TGCGCCAGCAGCTTGCAGGGGTCGGAGACTGAAGCTTTCTTT CASSLQGSETEAFF
TRBJ2-1 . TRBV11-2 . TGTGCCAGCAGCGCGGGGACCGGCAATGAGCAGTTCTTC CASSAGTGNEQFF
TRBJ1-1 . TRBV2 . TGTGCCAGCAGTACACCCGCACTGAACACTGAAGCTTTCTTT CASSTPALNTEAFF
TRBJ1-2 . TRBV5-1 . TGCGCCAGCAGCTTGGAGGTGGCGGGATATGGCTACACCTTC CASSLEVAGYGYTF